Here is one TCR beta chain with its context. V lost 7 bases and J lost 2; bases outside the gene matches: 6. The CDR3 covers 16 residues. Germline CDR1 MNHNY, CDR2 SVGAGI (reference sequence). The sample is drawn from a study of blood T cell repertoires in COVID-19. Study at large: Sources were T cells, B-cell-depleted T cells, or PBMCs; the material itself was cDNA or gDNA.

Original methodology: Amplified reference gene primers provided the basis for estimating nucleated cell counts. Libraries were prepared by immunoSEQ multiplex PCR; TCRdb keeps only in-frame clonotypes and omits some of them. The DNA gave D and trimming, while V, J and clone size come from that table. The sample consists of about 81,000 clones, over 90% of them appearing once. This chain links TRBV6-6 with TRBJ2-1, with 12 bases identical to TRBD2. Sequenced sample: peripheral blood. The origin of this receptor is a human donor with active COVID-19. The donor label of this sample is uncertain. The CDR3 coding sequence is TGTGCCAGCAATCGCCGGACTAGCGGGGCCTACAATGAGCAGTTCTTC. It translates to CASNRRTSGAYNEQFF.